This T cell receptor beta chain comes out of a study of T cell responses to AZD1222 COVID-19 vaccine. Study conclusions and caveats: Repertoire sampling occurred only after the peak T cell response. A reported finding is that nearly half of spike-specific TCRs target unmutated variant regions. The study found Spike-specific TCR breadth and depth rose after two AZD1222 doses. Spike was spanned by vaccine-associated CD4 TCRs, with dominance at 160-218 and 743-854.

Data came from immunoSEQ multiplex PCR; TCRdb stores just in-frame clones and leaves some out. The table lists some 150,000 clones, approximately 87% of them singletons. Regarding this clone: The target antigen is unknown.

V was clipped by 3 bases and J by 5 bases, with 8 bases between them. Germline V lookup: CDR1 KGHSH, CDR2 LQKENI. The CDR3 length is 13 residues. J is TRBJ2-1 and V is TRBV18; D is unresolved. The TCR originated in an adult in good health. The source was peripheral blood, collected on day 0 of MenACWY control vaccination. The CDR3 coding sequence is TGTGCCAGCTCACCCTCGATAGACAATGAGCAGTTCTTC. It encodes CASSPSIDNEQFF.